What follows are 26 T cell receptor beta chains derived from one specimen sequenced in a study of blood T cell repertoires in COVID-19. The protocol was immunoSEQ multiplex PCR, while the TCRdb copy is restricted to in-frame clones and leaves out a portion. In the table there are about 77,000 clones, approximately 88% of which are singletons. The sequencing input was peripheral blood. These receptors came from a woman older than 75 with acute or convalescent COVID-19.

The V gene is TRBV6-6, the J gene TRBJ2-2, with TRBD1 identical over 7 bases. The CDR3 runs to 15 residues. Germline CDR1 is MNHNY and CDR2 is SVGAGI (reference sequence). The V segment lost 5 bases and the J segment 0 bases; nucleotides outside the gene matches: 3. The CDR3 region has the DNA TGTGCCAGCAGTGGGGACAGCGCGAACACCGGGGAGCTGTTTTTT. It translates to CASSGDSANTGELFF.

This chain links TRBV27 with TRBJ1-2; no firm D call. CDR3 length equals 14 residues. Germline CDR1 and CDR2: MNHEY and SMNVEV (reference sequence). Deletions cut 2 bases from V and 4 bases from J, with 11 bases between. In DNA, the CDR3 is TGTGCCAGCAGTTTACACGGGGTTGGCTATGGCTACACCTTC. Residues: CASSLHGVGYGYTF.

The V and J genes are TRBV4-1 and TRBJ2-5; 16 positions agree with TRBD2. CDR3 length: 17 residues. Germline CDR1 is MGHRA and CDR2 is YSYEKL. V gave up 1 base and J gave up 2 bases; unmatched junction bases: 1. The CDR3 is CASSQAGLAGGQETQYF. The CDR3 DNA reads as TGCGCCAGCAGCCAAGCGGGACTAGCGGGGGGGCAAGAGACCCAGTACTTC.

J is TRBJ1-6 and V is TRBV6-1, with D maybe TRBD1 (6 bases). V shed 3 bases and J shed 9 bases, with 15 bases lying between them. The CDR3 runs to 15 residues. Per the germline V gene, CDR1 is MNHNS and CDR2 is SASEGT. CDR3 sequence reads: CASSDLAGGFSPLHF. The CDR3 DNA reads as TGTGCCAGCAGTGACCTGGCGGGGGGCTTTTCACCCCTCCACTTT.

The chain recombines TRBV7-2 with TRBJ1-2; perhaps TRBD1 as D (6 bases). V lost 5 bases, J lost 6 bases, and 16 bases lay in between. The CDR3 spans 14 residues. CDR1 SGHTA and CDR2 FQGNSA come from the germline V gene. The CDR3 protein is CASSHPGQGDGYTF. DNA of the CDR3: TGTGCCAGCAGCCATCCGGGACAAGGGGATGGCTACACCTTC.

This chain links TRBV30 with TRBJ1-4; D remains ambiguous. This CDR3 contains 14 residues. Between the trimmed V and J ends, which lost 3 bases and 8 bases, there was a span of 16 bases. CDR1 and CDR2 from the germline V gene are GTSNPN and SVGIG (reference sequence). The CDR3 is CAWRPAAGGEKLFF. The CDR3 DNA follows: TGTGCCTGGAGGCCAGCGGCAGGCGGCGAAAAACTGTTTTTT.

The genes are TRBV2 and TRBJ1-2, with unresolved D. CDR1 is SNHLY and CDR2 is FYNNEI in the germline V gene. The CDR3 covers 15 residues. Between the trimmed V and J ends, which lost 2 bases and 2 bases, there was a span of 12 bases. The CDR3, as DNA: TGTGCCAGCAGTGAACGGGTTACCTACAACTATGGCTACACCTTC. It yields the protein CASSERVTYNYGYTF.

The chain employs TRBV11-3 and TRBJ2-1; the D gene is possibly TRBD1 (6 bases). V lost 1 base to trimming and J lost 9 bases, with 16 bases between them. This CDR3 spans 15 amino acids. CDR1 and CDR2 from the germline V gene are SGHNT and YENEEA. This CDR3 is CASSLGGLQGTEQFF. CDR3 bases: TGTGCCAGCAGCTTAGGCGGATTGCAGGGGACTGAGCAGTTCTTC.

This rearrangement joins TRBV12-3 or TRBV12-4 to TRBJ2-1; no definite D call. The germline V and J ends were trimmed by 6 bases and 0 bases, with 6 bases remaining between them. The CDR3 consists of 13 residues. The CDR3 spells CASRRSSYNEQFF. DNA of the CDR3: TGTGCCAGCAGGAGAAGCTCCTACAATGAGCAGTTCTTC.

The rearrangement uses TRBV28 and TRBJ2-2; D call uncertain. Per the germline V gene, CDR1 is MDHEN and CDR2 is SYDVKM. CDR3 length: 13 amino acids. The germline V and J ends were trimmed by 2 bases and 5 bases, with 6 bases remaining between them. This CDR3 reads CASSLPATGELFF. The CDR3 nucleotides read TGTGCCAGCAGTTTACCCGCGACCGGGGAGCTGTTTTTT.

This chain uses TRBV28 with TRBJ1-4, with 7 nucleotides matching TRBD1. The CDR3 contains 16 residues. V gave up 4 bases and J gave up 5 bases; unmatched junction bases: 10. Germline assignment: CDR1 MDHEN and CDR2 SYDVKM. CDR3 loop: CASSSNGQAQNEKLFF. The CDR3, as DNA: TGTGCCAGCAGTTCTAACGGACAGGCTCAAAATGAAAAACTGTTTTTT.

This clone was counted between two and nine times. V usage is TRBV2 and J usage is TRBJ2-7; 8 bases match TRBD1. Looked up from germline, CDR1 is SNHLY and CDR2 is FYNNEI. CDR3 length: 15 residues. The V and J ends lost 3 bases and 1 base, in that order; junction bases with no gene match: 5. The CDR3: CASSDRQGISYEQYF. The CDR3, as DNA: TGTGCCAGCAGTGATCGACAGGGGATATCCTACGAGCAGTACTTC.

The V and J genes are TRBV5-4 and TRBJ2-6; D not certain. V was clipped by 1 base and J by 2 bases, with 4 bases between them. CDR1 SGHNT and CDR2 YYREEE come from the germline V gene (reference sequence). The CDR3 extends over 14 amino acids. In DNA, the CDR3 is TGTGCCAGCAGCTTGCCCGCTGGGGCCAACGTCCTGACTTTC. This encodes CASSLPAGANVLTF.

This chain joins TRBV24-1 and TRBJ2-7; 10 nucleotides line up with TRBD1. The CDR3 extends over 14 amino acids. With 7 bases clipped from V and 2 bases from J, the junction kept 4 bases outside the gene matches. CDR1 KGHDR and CDR2 SFDVKD come from the germline V gene. Written as DNA, the CDR3 is TGTGCCACCAGGGGGGACAGGGGAACCTACGAGCAGTACTTC. Its translation: CATRGDRGTYEQYF.

The chain is built from TRBV9 and TRBJ2-1; tentative D call: TRBD1 (7 bases). This CDR3 has 15 amino acids. Germline CDR1 SGDLS, CDR2 YYNGEE. The V end was cut by 6 bases, the J end by 1 base, with 14 bases between. CDR3 in amino acids: CASNSQGGSYNEQFF. The CDR3, as DNA: TGTGCCAGCAACTCCCAGGGGGGTTCCTACAATGAGCAGTTCTTC. Variable domain in full (rest from reference TRBV9 and TRBJ2-1): DSGVTQTPKHLITATGQRVTLRCSPRSGDLSVYWYQQSLDQGLQFLIQYYNGEERAKGNILERFSAQQFPDLHSELNLSSLELGDSALYFCASNSQGGSYNEQFFGPGTRLTVL.

This rearrangement joins TRBV11-3 to TRBJ2-1; 10 bases are shared with TRBD1. The CDR3 runs 16 residues. CDR1 is SGHNT and CDR2 is YENEEA in the germline V gene. The trim removed 6 bases at V and 9 bases at J, leaving 14 bases unmatched. In DNA, the CDR3 is TGTGCCAGCAGTTTCCATAACGTGACAGGGGGCATTGAGCAGTTCTTC. This translates into CASSFHNVTGGIEQFF. The variable domain in full, with the rest retrieved from reference TRBV11-3 and TRBJ2-1, is EAGVVQSPRYKIIEKKQPVAFWCNPISGHNTLYWYLQNLGQGPELLIRYENEEAVDDSQLPKDRFSAERLKGVDSTLKIQPAELGDSAVYLCASSFHNVTGGIEQFFGPGTRLTVL.

This chain uses TRBV4-2 with TRBJ2-3; 7 bases are a match to TRBD1. The CDR3 is 15 residues long. Trimming took 1 base from V and 4 from J; bases not matched to a gene: 5. CDR1 and CDR2 from the germline V gene are LGHNA and YNFKEQ. The CDR3 DNA is TGTGCCAGCAGCCAAGGTTCTCAGGGGGCAGATACGCAGTATTTT. Residues: CASSQGSQGADTQYF.

J is TRBJ1-1 and V is TRBV9, with TRBD1 matching over 9 bases. V was pared by 4 bases and J by 7 bases, with 14 bases of the junction left unmatched. Germline CDR1 SGDLS, CDR2 YYNGEE. The CDR3 runs 16 residues. The CDR3 nucleotides are TGTGCCAGCAGCCCCCGGGACAGGGACCCCTCCAGTGAAGCTTTCTTT. This gives the protein CASSPRDRDPSSEAFF.

The gene calls are TRBV4-1 and TRBJ2-1; 9 bases align to TRBD2. J lost 9 bases, V lost 7 bases, and 10 bases had no gene match. Germline CDR1 reads MGHRA; CDR2 reads YSYEKL. CDR3 size: 14 residues. The CDR3 nucleotides are TGCGCCAGCACTTCGCGGGAGGGCCAGGGTGAGCAGTTCTTC. This gives the protein CASTSREGQGEQFF.

The chain joins TRBV2 to TRBJ1-4, with D possibly being TRBD1 (6 bases). V was clipped by 5 bases and J by 11 bases, with 24 bases between them. The CDR3 loop spans 16 amino acids. Looked up from germline, CDR1 is SNHLY and CDR2 is FYNNEI. This CDR3 is CASSPGPGQGGHKLFF. The CDR3 coding sequence is TGTGCCAGCAGTCCGGGGCCGGGACAAGGAGGCCATAAACTGTTTTTT.

Concerning this clone itself: One junction end does not reproduce the germline sequence, and a read error may be involved. The CDR3 reads CASTLRGPYSYEQYF. CDR3 in DNA: TGTGCTAGCACCCTCAGGGGCCCATACTCCTACGAGCAGTACTTC. The chain carries TRBV7-7 and TRBJ2-7, with D perhaps matching TRBD1 (6 bases). Germline loops: CDR1 SSHAT, CDR2 FNYEAQ (reference sequence). The CDR3 totals 15 residues. Together with reference TRBV7-7 and TRBJ2-7, the CDR3 gives the full variable domain: GAGVSQSPRYKVTKRGQDVTLRCDPISSHATLYWYQQALGQGPEFLTYFNYEAQPDKSGLPSDRFSAERPEGSISTLTIQRTEQRDSAMYRCASTLRGPYSYEQYFGPGTRLTVT.

The rearrangement uses TRBV16 and TRBJ2-3; D is uncertain. Trimming removed 0 bases from V and 2 bases from J, with 6 bases in between. From germline, CDR1 is KGHSY and CDR2 FQNENV. This CDR3 has 14 residues. The CDR3 reads CASSQSQITDTQYF. CDR3 coding DNA: TGTGCCAGCAGCCAATCACAGATCACAGATACGCAGTATTTT. The full variable domain, with the rest looked up from reference TRBV16 and TRBJ2-3, is GEEVAQTPKHLVRGEGQKAKLYCAPIKGHSYVFWYQQVLKNEFKFLISFQNENVFDETGMPKERFSAKCLPNSPCSLEIQATKLEDSAVYFCASSQSQITDTQYFGPGTRLTVL.

A few counts support this clone. This chain uses TRBV5-1 with TRBJ1-6, with 7 bases aligning to TRBD1. The CDR3 covers 15 residues. Germline values: CDR1 SGHRS, CDR2 YFSETQ. V lost 3 bases and J lost 3; bases outside the gene matches: 3. CDR3 protein: CASSSGGGYNSPLHF. In DNA, the CDR3 is TGCGCCAGCAGCTCAGGGGGAGGCTATAATTCACCCCTCCACTTT.

The chain is built from TRBV19 and TRBJ2-2; 10 bases fit TRBD2. Germline CDR1 and CDR2: LNHDA and SQIVND (reference sequence). This CDR3 is built from 18 residues. Trimming took 4 bases from V and 0 from J; bases not matched to a gene: 8. CDR3 in amino acids: CASSKSGGASTNTGELFF. The CDR3 nucleotides read TGTGCCAGTAGTAAGAGCGGGGGGGCTTCGACGAACACCGGGGAGCTGTTTTTT.

V and J are TRBV11-2 and TRBJ1-2; D is uncertain. Germline loops: CDR1 SGHAT, CDR2 FQNNGV. V shed 5 bases and J shed 3 bases, with 16 bases lying between them. This CDR3 is built from 15 residues. CDR3 sequence (DNA): TGTGCCAGCAGCCCGCTCGTCCCCACTGACTATGGCTACACCTTC. Encoded protein: CASSPLVPTDYGYTF.

The chain has TRBV27 and TRBJ1-6; a weak D match, TRBD1 (6 bases). Germline V gene data show CDR1 as MNHEY and CDR2 as SMNVEV (reference sequence). There are 16 residues in the CDR3. Trimming took off 4 bases at V and 8 bases at J, with 18 bases between the two ends. Written as DNA, the CDR3 is TGTGCCAGCAGTTCCCTACAGGGCTACCGGGATTCACCCCTCCACTTT. Amino acids: CASSSLQGYRDSPLHF.